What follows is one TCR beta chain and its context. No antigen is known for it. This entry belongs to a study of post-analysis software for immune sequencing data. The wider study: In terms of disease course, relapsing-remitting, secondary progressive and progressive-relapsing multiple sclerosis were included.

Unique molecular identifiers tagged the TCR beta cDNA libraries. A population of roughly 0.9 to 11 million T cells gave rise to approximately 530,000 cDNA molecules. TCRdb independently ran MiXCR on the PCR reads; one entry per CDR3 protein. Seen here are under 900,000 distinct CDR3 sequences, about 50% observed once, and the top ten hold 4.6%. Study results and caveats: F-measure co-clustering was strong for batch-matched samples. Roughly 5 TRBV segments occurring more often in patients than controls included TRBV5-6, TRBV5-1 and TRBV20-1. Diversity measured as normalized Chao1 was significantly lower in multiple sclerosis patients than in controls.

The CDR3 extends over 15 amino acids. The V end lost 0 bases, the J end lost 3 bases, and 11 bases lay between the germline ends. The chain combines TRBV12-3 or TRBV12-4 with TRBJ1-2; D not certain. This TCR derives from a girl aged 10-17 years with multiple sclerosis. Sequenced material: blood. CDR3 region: CASSLAVGADYGYTF. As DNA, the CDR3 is TGTGCCAGCAGTTTAGCCGTCGGTGCCGACTATGGCTACACCTTC.